This T cell receptor beta chain was sequenced for a study of T cells in localized non-small cell lung cancer. CDR3 length: 14 residues. Germline assignment: CDR1 SGHTA and CDR2 FQGNSA. The V and J ends lost 4 bases and 3 bases respectively, with 13 bases between them. Profiling relied on immunoSEQ multiplex PCR, and the TCRdb table lists in-frame clones only, not all of them. The top ten hold 3.5% of the sample, which has roughly 39,000 clones, around nine tenths seen once. The material was peripheral blood, obtained before any cancer treatment. The sequence was collected from a man between 18 and 50 years old with stage I lung adenocarcinoma. The chain joins TRBV7-2 to TRBJ2-7; possible D gene TRBD2, 6 bases. The CDR3 loop is CASSSLRGNYEQYF. The CDR3 DNA reads as TGTGCCAGCAGCTCCTTACGGGGGAACTACGAGCAGTACTTC.